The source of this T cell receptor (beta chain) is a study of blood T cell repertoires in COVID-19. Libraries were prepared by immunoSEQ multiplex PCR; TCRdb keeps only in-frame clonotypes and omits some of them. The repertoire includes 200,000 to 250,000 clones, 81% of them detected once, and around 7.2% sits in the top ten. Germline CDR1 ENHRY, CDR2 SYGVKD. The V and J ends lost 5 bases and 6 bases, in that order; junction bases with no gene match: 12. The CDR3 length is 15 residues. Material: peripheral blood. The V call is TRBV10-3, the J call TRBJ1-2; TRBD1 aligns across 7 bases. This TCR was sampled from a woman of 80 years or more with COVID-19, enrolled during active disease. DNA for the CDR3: TGTGCCATCAGTACGACCACCGGGACAGAACATGGCTACACCTTC. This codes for CAISTTTGTEHGYTF.